The 11 T cell receptor beta chains below were found in one sample sequenced in a study of cytomegalovirus exposure and HLA in healthy donors. The primer mix had 60 Vbeta and 13 Jbeta primers. Clones were read by immunoSEQ multiplex PCR, and TCRdb kept only the in-frame ones, dropping some. The table shows over 200,000 clones, with 70% to 90% occurring only once. Sequencing input: PBMCs. Receptors were obtained from a human donor in good health.

This clone was detected only a few times. The chain combines TRBV7-2 with TRBJ2-7; 10 positions agree with TRBD1. Germline V gives CDR1 SGHTA, CDR2 FQGNSA. The V and J ends lost 5 bases and 7 bases, in that order; junction bases with no gene match: 11. This CDR3 is built from 15 residues. The CDR3 DNA follows: TGTGCCAGCAGCCCGGACAGGGGGGTTCCTTGGGAGCAGTACTTC. This codes for CASSPDRGVPWEQYF. Together with reference TRBV7-2 and TRBJ2-7, the CDR3 gives the full variable domain: GAGVSQSPSNKVTEKGKDVELRCDPISGHTALYWYRQSLGQGLEFLIYFQGNSAPDKSGLPSDRFSAERTGGSVSTLTIQRTQQEDSAVYLCASSPDRGVPWEQYFGPGTRLTVT.

In this sample, this clone turned up once. The V gene is TRBV30, the J gene TRBJ2-7; 8 nucleotides align to TRBD2. This CDR3 is built from 14 residues. The J segment lost 6 bases and the V segment lost 6 bases, leaving 13 bases of the junction unmatched. Germline CDR1 GTSNPN, CDR2 SVGIG (reference sequence). The CDR3 DNA is TGTGCCTGTTCGGGGGGGAGCTTGTTAGGCGAGCAGTACTTC. Amino acids: CACSGGSLLGEQYF.

The chain employs TRBV4-3 and TRBJ2-1, with 8 nucleotides matching TRBD2. CDR3 length: 16 amino acids. Germline V gives CDR1 LGHNA, CDR2 YSLEER. V shed 1 base and J 6 bases; nucleotides not matched to a gene: 8. The CDR3 spells CASSQVVGLGGNEQFF. The CDR3 nucleotides are TGCGCCAGCAGCCAAGTTGTGGGACTAGGGGGCAATGAGCAGTTCTTC.

The chain joins TRBV20-1 to TRBJ2-5; D gene ambiguous. CDR1 and CDR2 from the germline V gene are DFQATT and SNEGSKA (reference sequence). Between the trimmed V and J ends, which lost 5 bases and 5 bases, there was a span of 6 bases. The CDR3 totals 10 residues. The CDR3 DNA reads TGCAGTGCTTTGAGTGAGACCCAGTACTTC. It is translated as CSALSETQYF.

The chain couples TRBV7-8 to TRBJ2-1, with 7 bases identical to TRBD2. Germline trimming cut 7 bases from V and 9 bases from J; bases unmatched to any gene: 6. The CDR3 runs to 12 residues. Germline CDR1 SGHVS, CDR2 FQNEAQ. The CDR3 spells CASMTSSGEQFF. The CDR3 nucleotides are TGTGCCAGCATGACTAGCTCCGGTGAGCAGTTCTTC.

V and J are TRBV29-1 and TRBJ1-6, with TRBD1 matching 9 bases. Germline V gene data show CDR1 as SQVTM and CDR2 as ANQGSEA. The length of the CDR3 is 13 residues. The V segment lost 4 bases and the J segment 8 bases; nucleotides outside the gene matches: 3. CDR3 sequence reads: CSVGDREYSPLHF. CDR3 coding DNA: TGCAGCGTTGGGGACAGGGAATATTCACCCCTCCACTTT.

This chain links TRBV5-5 with TRBJ2-3; 11 positions match TRBD2. The CDR3 length is 15 residues. Trimming at V came to 2 bases and at J to 6 bases, leaving 5 bases not matched to a gene. In germline, CDR1 is SGHKS, CDR2 YYEKEE (reference sequence). The chain's CDR3 is CASSFGPSGRDTQYF. The CDR3 nucleotides are TGTGCCAGCAGCTTCGGGCCTAGCGGGAGGGATACGCAGTATTTT.

This clone was observed a few times. The V and J genes are TRBV7-2 and TRBJ2-3; the D gene is possibly TRBD2 (5 bases). Germline V gives CDR1 SGHTA, CDR2 FQGNSA. The CDR3 contains 14 residues. Trimming removed 1 base at V and 4 bases at J, with 9 bases between. The CDR3 DNA reads TGTGCCAGCAGCTTAGACACTAGTGCAGATACGCAGTATTTT. Its translation: CASSLDTSADTQYF.

This chain links TRBV5-8 with TRBJ2-2, with 15 bases lining up with TRBD2. The CDR3 loop spans 19 amino acids. Germline lookup yields CDR1 SGHTS and CDR2 YDEGEE. After removal of 2 bases from V and 1 base from J, the junction contained 6 bases not matched to a gene. CDR3 sequence (DNA): TGTGCCAGCAGCTTAATACCGGGACTAGCGGGAGGGAACACCGGGGAGCTGTTTTTT. Translated, it gives CASSLIPGLAGGNTGELFF. Together with reference TRBV5-8 and TRBJ2-2, the CDR3 gives the full variable domain: EAGVTQSPTHLIKTRGQQATLRCSPISGHTSVYWYQQALGLGLQFLLWYDEGEERNRGNFPPRFSGRQFPNYSSELNVNALELEDSALYLCASSLIPGLAGGNTGELFFGEGSRLTVL.

This sequence joins TRBV4-1 and TRBJ2-2; 9 bases are a match to TRBD2. This CDR3 is built from 21 residues. After removal of 2 bases from V and 2 bases from J, the junction contained 18 bases not matched to a gene. The germline CDR1 and CDR2 sequences are MGHRA and YSYEKL. DNA of the CDR3: TGCGCCAGCAGCCAATTCGCCGGGATTCTAGCGGGACTACGAAACACCGGGGAGCTGTTTTTT. Protein: CASSQFAGILAGLRNTGELFF.

V is TRBV7-9 and J is TRBJ2-5; D perhaps matches TRBD2 (6 bases). Trimming stripped 5 bases from V and 3 bases from J, with 19 bases between. There are 16 residues in the CDR3. CDR1 is SEHNR and CDR2 is FQNEAQ in the germline V gene (reference sequence). This CDR3 reads CASSGYGGGPEETQYF. The CDR3 DNA follows: TGTGCCAGCAGCGGCTACGGGGGAGGACCAGAAGAGACCCAGTACTTC. Supplemented by reference TRBV7-9 and TRBJ2-5, the full variable domain reads DTGVSQNPRHKITKRGQNVTFRCDPISEHNRLYWYRQTLGQGPEFLTYFQNEAQLEKSRLLSDRFSAERPKGSFSTLEIQRTEQGDSAMYLCASSGYGGGPEETQYFGPGTRLLVL.